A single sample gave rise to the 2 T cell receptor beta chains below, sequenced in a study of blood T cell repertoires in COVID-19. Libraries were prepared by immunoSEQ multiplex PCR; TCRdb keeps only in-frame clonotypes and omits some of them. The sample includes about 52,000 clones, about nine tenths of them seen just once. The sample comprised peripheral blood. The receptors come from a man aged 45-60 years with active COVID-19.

CDR3 bases: TGTGCCAGCAGCAAAATCTTCTCGCGGACAGGGGAGCCTGGAAACACCATATATTTT. It specifies CASSKIFSRTGEPGNTIYF. The V gene is TRBV21-1, the J gene TRBJ1-3; the tabulated D call, TRBD1, remains unverified against the DNA. TRBV21-1 is designated a pseudogene. There are 19 residues in the CDR3.

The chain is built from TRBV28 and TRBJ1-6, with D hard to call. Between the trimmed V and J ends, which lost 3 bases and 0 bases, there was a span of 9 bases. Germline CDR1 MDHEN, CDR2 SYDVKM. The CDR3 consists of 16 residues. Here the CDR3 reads CASSLVRSSYNSPLHF. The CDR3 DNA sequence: TGTGCCAGCAGTTTGGTCAGAAGCTCCTATAATTCACCCCTCCACTTT.